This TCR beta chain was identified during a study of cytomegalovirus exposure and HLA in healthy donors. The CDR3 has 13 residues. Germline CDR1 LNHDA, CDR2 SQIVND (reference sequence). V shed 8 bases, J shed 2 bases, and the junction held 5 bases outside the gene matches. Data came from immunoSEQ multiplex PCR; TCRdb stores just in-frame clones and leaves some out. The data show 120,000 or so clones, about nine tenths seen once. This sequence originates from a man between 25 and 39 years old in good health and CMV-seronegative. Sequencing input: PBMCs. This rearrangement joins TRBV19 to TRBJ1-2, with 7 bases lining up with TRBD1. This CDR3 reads CASAFRGNYGYTF. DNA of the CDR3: TGTGCCAGTGCTTTCAGGGGGAACTATGGCTACACCTTC. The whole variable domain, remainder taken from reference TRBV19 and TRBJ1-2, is DGGITQSPKYLFRKEGQNVTLSCEQNLNHDAMYWYRQDPGQGLRLIYYSQIVNDFQKGDIAEGYSVSREKKESFPLTVTSAQKNPTAFYLCASAFRGNYGYTFGSGTRLTVV.